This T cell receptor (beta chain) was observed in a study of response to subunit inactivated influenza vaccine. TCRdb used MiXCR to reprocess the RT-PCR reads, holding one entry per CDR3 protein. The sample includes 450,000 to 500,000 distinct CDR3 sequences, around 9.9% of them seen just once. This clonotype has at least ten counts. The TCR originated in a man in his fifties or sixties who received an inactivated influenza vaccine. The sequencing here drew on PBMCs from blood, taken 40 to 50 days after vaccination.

This chain's CDR3 is CASSLQGSPNEKLFF. DNA of the CDR3: TGCGCCAGCAGCCTACAGGGGTCGCCCAATGAAAAACTGTTTTTT. J is TRBJ1-4 and V is TRBV4-1, with 7 positions matching TRBD1. Per germline, CDR1 MGHRA and CDR2 YSYEKL. The CDR3 length is 15 residues. The V and J ends lost 4 bases and 5 bases, in that order; junction bases with no gene match: 7.